This T cell receptor (beta chain) was retrieved from a study of T cell repertoires in cytomegalovirus infection. TCRdb independently ran MiXCR on the reads; one entry per CDR3 protein. The data hold fewer than 350,000 distinct CDR3 sequences, with under 35% observed a single time. This clonotype has just a few counts. Antigen unknown. This TCR derives from a human donor in good health (CMV status not recorded). Some clones in this sample may be carry-over from other donors' samples. Source: cultured PBMCs, taken from culture after CMV antigen stimulation.

The CDR3 DNA reads TGTGCCAGCAGTTCCGGACAGGGGGGGAACGAGCAGTACTTC. This encodes CASSSGQGGNEQYF. V is TRBV27 and J is TRBJ2-7; 10 bases match TRBD1. The V gene's germline CDR1 is MNHEY and CDR2 SMNVEV (reference sequence). Trimming took 4 bases from V and 5 from J; bases not matched to a gene: 5. The CDR3 extends over 14 amino acids.